The 8 T cell receptor beta chains given below trace back to one sample, sequenced in a study of graft-versus-host responses after intestinal transplantation. Their antigen targets remain unknown. Libraries were prepared by immunoSEQ multiplex PCR; TCRdb keeps only in-frame clonotypes and omits some of them. The profile shows about 92,000 clones, about 90% of them singletons. The specimen was unstimulated CD8+ T cells sorted from spleen or lymph node cells, collected before intestinal transplant. The receptors come from a human donor who received an intestinal transplant.

The chain joins TRBV4-1 to TRBJ2-3; 8 bases match TRBD2. Germline loops: CDR1 MGHRA, CDR2 YSYEKL. After removal of 4 bases from V and 2 bases from J, the junction contained 11 bases not matched to a gene. This CDR3 has 17 amino acids. The CDR3 DNA sequence: TGCGCCAGCAGCCGATACCCACCTAGCGGGCTCACAGATACGCAGTATTTT. Translating gives CASSRYPPSGLTDTQYF.

V and J are TRBV5-4 and TRBJ1-1; D is uncertain. V lost 5 bases and J 2 bases, leaving 10 bases between the germline ends. Germline V lookup: CDR1 SGHNT, CDR2 YYREEE (reference sequence). The CDR3 has 13 residues. As DNA, the CDR3 is TGTGCCAGCAGTTACAGCGGAAACACTGAAGCTTTCTTT. Its protein is CASSYSGNTEAFF.

For the CDR3, the DNA is TGTGCCAGCAGTGTATGGACCGCGAGTACAGATACGCAGTATTTT. Amino acids: CASSVWTASTDTQYF. The V gene is TRBV6-1, the J gene TRBJ2-3; D gene ambiguous. CDR3 length equals 15 residues. Trimming pared 4 bases from V and 3 bases from J, leaving 14 bases between. In germline, CDR1 is MNHNS, CDR2 SASEGT.

In its sample, this clone was seen once. The rearrangement links TRBV19 to TRBJ2-7; 7 bases align to TRBD1. This CDR3 is built from 14 residues. V shed 10 bases, J shed 0 bases, and the junction held 9 bases outside the gene matches. The germline gives CDR1 LNHDA, CDR2 SQIVND (reference sequence). The CDR3 protein is CATSLSGGSYEQYF. In nucleotides, the CDR3 is TGTGCCACCAGTCTGTCAGGGGGCTCCTACGAGCAGTACTTC.

This chain connects TRBV6-5 to TRBJ2-1; TRBD2 matches at 8 bases. The CDR3 extends over 12 amino acids. From germline, CDR1 is MNHEY and CDR2 SVGAGI. Unmatched junction bases numbered 5, after V lost 8 bases and J lost 8 bases. CDR3 amino acids: CASSGGGDEQFF. The CDR3 bases are TGTGCCAGCTCCGGGGGGGGCGATGAGCAGTTCTTC.

This clone was seen a single time. This chain uses TRBV29-1 with TRBJ2-5; perhaps TRBD1 as D (5 bases). Trimming shortened V by 3 bases and J by 0 bases, and 14 bases separated the two germline ends. Per germline, CDR1 SQVTM and CDR2 ANQGSEA. There are 15 residues in the CDR3. In DNA form, the CDR3 reads TGCAGCGTTGATGGGGCAGGGCCGTACCAAGAGACCCAGTACTTC. Encoded protein: CSVDGAGPYQETQYF.

CDR3 residues: CASSGQGDGYTF. The DNA of the CDR3 is TGTGCCAGCAGTGGACAGGGCGATGGCTACACCTTC. The chain recombines TRBV6-6 with TRBJ1-2; 8 bases match TRBD1. Trimming cost V 5 bases and J 6 bases; bases outside gene matches: 2. Germline V gene lookup returns CDR1 MNHNY and CDR2 SVGAGI (reference sequence). CDR3 length equals 12 residues.

The V gene is TRBV28, the J gene TRBJ2-3; D gene unclear. This CDR3 comprises 17 residues. The germline V and J ends were trimmed by 5 bases and 5 bases, with 23 bases remaining between them. The V gene's germline CDR1 is MDHEN and CDR2 SYDVKM. The CDR3: CASSLTVSSFNEDTQYF. CDR3 in DNA: TGTGCCAGCAGTCTAACAGTCTCCAGCTTCAACGAAGATACGCAGTATTTT.